The 18 T cell receptor beta chains in this list originate from one sample, sequenced in a study of blood T cell repertoires in COVID-19. TCRdb keeps only in-frame clones here, not all; method: immunoSEQ multiplex PCR. The profile shows about 130,000 clones, 75% to 90% of them singletons. Sequencing input: PBMCs or T cells enriched from blood (not recorded which). Receptors were obtained from a woman aged 50 to 65 who had recovered from COVID-19.

This clone was seen once. V and J are TRBV7-3 and TRBJ2-3, with D perhaps matching TRBD2 (6 bases). V was shortened by 2 bases and J by 0 bases, with 9 bases between the two germline ends. The CDR3 has 15 residues. The V gene's germline CDR1 is SGHTA and CDR2 FQGTGA. CDR3: CASSLWGVSTDTQYF. The CDR3 DNA sequence: TGTGCCAGCAGCTTATGGGGGGTCAGCACAGATACGCAGTATTTT. The whole variable domain, filled in from reference TRBV7-3 and TRBJ2-3, reads GAGVSQTPSNKVTEKGKYVELRCDPISGHTALYWYRQSLGQGPEFLIYFQGTGAADDSGLPNDRFFAVRPEGSVSTLKIQRTERGDSAVYLCASSLWGVSTDTQYFGPGTRLTVL.

The chain links TRBV11-3 to TRBJ2-5, with TRBD2 matching 7 bases. Germline values: CDR1 SGHNT, CDR2 YENEEA. The J segment lost 4 bases and the V segment lost 5 bases, leaving 10 bases of the junction unmatched. The CDR3 is made up of 15 amino acids. The CDR3 coding sequence is TGTGCCAGCAGCCTCGGTGGGGGGGGGATAGAGACCCAGTACTTC. Protein sequence: CASSLGGGGIETQYF.

The chain uses TRBV7-2 and TRBJ2-1; 9 bases match TRBD2. The trim removed 2 bases at V and 1 base at J, leaving 6 bases unmatched. The CDR3 has 17 amino acids. The germline CDR1 and CDR2 sequences are SGHTA and FQGNSA. The CDR3 sequence is CASSLRRGGASYNEQFF. In nucleotides, the CDR3 is TGTGCCAGCAGCTTACGGCGGGGGGGCGCGTCCTACAATGAGCAGTTCTTC.

J is TRBJ1-5 and V is TRBV6-5; D call uncertain. CDR3 length equals 12 residues. Germline lookup yields CDR1 MNHEY and CDR2 SVGAGI. Between the trimmed V and J ends, which lost 7 bases and 1 base, there was a span of 5 bases. Here the CDR3 DNA reads TGTGCCAGCACTACGAGCAATCAGCCCCAGCATTTT. Protein sequence: CASTTSNQPQHF.

This chain connects TRBV6-5 to TRBJ1-1, with 8 bases fitting TRBD1. Germline V gives CDR1 MNHEY, CDR2 SVGAGI. Trimming took 7 bases from V and 11 from J; bases not matched to a gene: 12. The CDR3 covers 13 residues. CDR3 bases: TGTGCCAGCAAACTACAGGGGGTTGGTGCGGCTTTCTTT. Protein product: CASKLQGVGAAFF.

J is TRBJ1-1 and V is TRBV3-1 (or the pseudogene TRBV3-2); maybe TRBD1 (5 bases). This CDR3 contains 14 residues. Trimming pared 1 base from V and 4 bases from J, leaving 10 bases between. Germline assignment: CDR1 LGHDT and CDR2 YNNKEL (reference sequence). In DNA, the CDR3 is TGTGCCAGCAGCCAAGGCTCGGGGGGCACTGAAGCTTTCTTT. It codes for CASSQGSGGTEAFF.

This rearrangement joins TRBV4-3 to TRBJ2-5; TRBD2 agrees at 9 bases. From germline, CDR1 is LGHNA and CDR2 YSLEER. V was pared by 5 bases and J by 5 bases, with 3 bases of the junction left unmatched. The CDR3 runs to 13 residues. The CDR3 DNA sequence: TGCGCCAGCAGCGCGAGCGGGAGGGAGACCCAGTACTTC. Translated: CASSASGRETQYF.

The chain carries TRBV6-5 and TRBJ2-5; the D gene is possibly TRBD2 (6 bases). This CDR3 comprises 15 residues. V was trimmed by 2 bases and J by 6 bases, leaving 16 bases between them. Germline CDR1 reads MNHEY; CDR2 reads SVGAGI. The CDR3 loop reads CASSYGTSSPKTQYF. CDR3 nucleotides: TGTGCCAGCAGTTACGGAACTAGCTCCCCCAAGACCCAGTACTTC.

The V gene is TRBV3-1 (or the pseudogene TRBV3-2), the J gene TRBJ1-3, with D possibly being TRBD1 (5 bases). Germline loops: CDR1 LGHDT, CDR2 YNNKEL (reference sequence). The CDR3 is made up of 13 amino acids. With 4 bases removed from V and 4 bases from J, the gap between germline ends came to 8 bases. This CDR3 is CASSRNRGNTIYF. The DNA for the CDR3 is TGTGCCAGCAGCCGAAACAGGGGAAACACCATATATTTT.

This chain uses TRBV6-1 with TRBJ1-4, with TRBD1 identical over 9 bases. The ends lost 2 bases at V and 8 bases at J; junction bases unmatched: 9. The CDR3 is 16 amino acids. Germline CDR1 MNHNS, CDR2 SASEGT. The CDR3 sequence: CASSESLQGAAEKLFF. The CDR3 DNA follows: TGTGCCAGCAGTGAAAGCTTACAGGGGGCCGCCGAAAAACTGTTTTTT.

The chain employs TRBV7-8 and TRBJ1-5; 8 bases are a match to TRBD1. CDR1 SGHVS and CDR2 FQNEAQ come from the germline V gene. The CDR3 covers 14 residues. The V gene end was trimmed by 5 bases and the J gene end by 16 bases; junction bases not matched to a gene: 16. CDR3 bases: TGTGCCAGCAGCCCCCGGGACAGGATTTCCTCGGAACATTTT. It codes for CASSPRDRISSEHF.

The chain has TRBV27 and TRBJ2-1, with 7 bases lining up with TRBD1. The germline V gene has CDR1 MNHEY and CDR2 SMNVEV (reference sequence). The CDR3 runs 16 residues. V was clipped by 2 bases and J by 9 bases; unmatched bases: 13. The CDR3 sequence: CASSLLSAGGIGEQFF. CDR3 DNA: TGTGCCAGCAGTTTACTGTCGGCAGGGGGAATCGGTGAGCAGTTCTTC.

The CDR3 region has the DNA TGTGCCAGCAGCTTAGTGTCGGGGTCCTACGAGCAGTACTTC. This translates into CASSLVSGSYEQYF. This chain connects TRBV11-2 to TRBJ2-7, with D maybe TRBD2 (5 bases). The V gene's germline CDR1 is SGHAT and CDR2 FQNNGV. V was trimmed by 1 base and J by 1 base, leaving 8 bases between them. The CDR3 is 14 residues long.

The rearrangement links TRBV6-1 to TRBJ1-5, with a weak D call TRBD1 (6 bases). Germline assignment: CDR1 MNHNS and CDR2 SASEGT. Deletions cut 3 bases from V and 6 bases from J, with 12 bases between. The CDR3 has 14 amino acids. The DNA of the CDR3 is TGTGCCAGCAGTGATCAGCAGGGGACTCAGCCCCAGCATTTT. Protein: CASSDQQGTQPQHF.

Here the CDR3 DNA reads TGTGCCAGCAGTTTAGGGGAGAATCAGCCCCAGCATTTT. Amino acid sequence: CASSLGENQPQHF. The chain links TRBV12-3 or TRBV12-4 to TRBJ1-5; D unresolved. V dropped 1 base and J dropped 4 bases, with 5 bases sitting between them. The CDR3 extends over 13 amino acids.

The chain uses TRBV7-9 and TRBJ1-4, with D tentatively TRBD1 (6 bases). The V gene's germline CDR1 is SEHNR and CDR2 FQNEAQ (reference sequence). V was clipped by 4 bases and J by 12 bases, with 12 bases between them. The length of the CDR3 is 12 residues. In DNA form, the CDR3 reads TGTGCCAGCAGCTGGACAGCCGAGGAACTGTTTTTT. Protein sequence: CASSWTAEELFF.

The V gene is TRBV19, the J gene TRBJ1-4; 9 nucleotides line up with TRBD1. The CDR3 contains 16 residues. V trimming: 5 bases; J trimming: 8 bases; junction bases outside the gene matches: 12. Germline V gene data show CDR1 as LNHDA and CDR2 as SQIVND (reference sequence). CDR3 nucleotide sequence: TGTGCCAGTAGTCCCTCTCAACAGGGGGCCAGGGAAAAACTGTTTTTT. Its protein is CASSPSQQGAREKLFF.

This clone was seen only once. The V gene is TRBV28, the J gene TRBJ1-5; TRBD1 is a possible D gene (6 bases). Trimming took off 6 bases at V and 0 bases at J, with 12 bases between the two ends. CDR1 and CDR2 (germline): MDHEN, SYDVKM. The CDR3 is 15 residues long. Here the CDR3 reads CASSHGQLSNQPQHF. As DNA, the CDR3 is TGTGCCAGCAGCCACGGACAGCTTAGCAATCAGCCCCAGCATTTT.